This T cell receptor (beta chain) derives from a study of T cell repertoires in cytomegalovirus infection. On the study more broadly: CMV epitopes used comprised recently identified HLA-C-restricted ones and well-studied HLA-B-restricted ones. Both CMV infection and a matching HLA type were indicated by public TCR beta signatures.

This clonotype occurred many times. Antigen: not known. The CDR3 is made up of 17 amino acids. Germline CDR1 is SGHVS and CDR2 is FQNEAQ. V was pared by 2 bases and J by 1 base, with 14 bases between. TCRdb reprocessed the reads with MiXCR, giving one entry per CDR3 protein. The sample includes around 70,000 distinct CDR3 sequences, 25% to 30% of them seen just once. The receptor comes from a human donor in good health (CMV status not recorded). Some clones in this sample may be carry-over from other donors' samples. Here the sequenced sample was CD8+ T cells from cultured PBMCs, taken from culture after CMV antigen stimulation. The V call is TRBV7-8, the J call TRBJ2-2; D is uncertain. The CDR3 is CASSLMAGQMNTGELFF. The CDR3 DNA is TGTGCCAGCAGCTTAATGGCCGGGCAGATGAACACCGGGGAGCTGTTTTTT.